Below, 5 T cell receptor beta chains from the same sample are listed, as sequenced in a study of blood T cell repertoires in COVID-19. Sequencing was performed with immunoSEQ multiplex PCR; in TCRdb, only in-frame clones are kept and a portion is missing. This table has 300,000 to 400,000 clones, approximately 88% appearing once. Specimen: PBMCs or T cells enriched from blood (not recorded which). All receptors come from a woman younger than 45 with acute COVID-19.

The chain uses TRBV15 and TRBJ1-3; no reliable D call. The CDR3 runs 14 residues. Between the trimmed V and J ends, which lost 3 bases and 0 bases, there was a span of 6 bases. Germline V gene lookup returns CDR1 LNHNV and CDR2 YYDKDF (reference sequence). The DNA of the CDR3 is TGTGCCACCAGCAGGGCCGTCTCTGGAAACACCATATATTTT. Amino acids: CATSRAVSGNTIYF.

V and J are TRBV19 and TRBJ1-2, with a tentative D call TRBD1 (6 bases). Germline CDR1 reads LNHDA; CDR2 reads SQIVND (reference sequence). The CDR3 consists of 17 residues. The V gene lost 2 bases and the J gene lost 4 bases, with 20 bases spanning the gap. The CDR3, as DNA: TGTGCCAGTAGTATATCAGGGGCGGCAGCGGGGGTCTATGGCTACACCTTC. Protein: CASSISGAAAGVYGYTF.

This rearrangement joins TRBV6-9 to TRBJ1-1; no firm D call. Trimming shortened V by 3 bases and J by 1 base, and 9 bases separated the two germline ends. This CDR3 has 14 residues. The germline CDR1 and CDR2 sequences are MNHGY and SVAAGI. The CDR3 here is CASSYLERNTEAFF. The CDR3 nucleotides read TGTGCCAGCAGTTACCTGGAGCGGAACACTGAAGCTTTCTTT.

This clone appeared once. The J gene is TRBJ1-6, the V gene TRBV10-3; D is uncertain. Deletions cut 0 bases from V and 10 bases from J, with 16 bases between. This CDR3 spans 16 amino acids. Germline V gene lookup returns CDR1 ENHRY and CDR2 SYGVKD. The CDR3 loop reads CAISESMLGEKSPLHF. Written as DNA, the CDR3 is TGTGCCATCAGTGAGTCGATGCTTGGGGAGAAATCACCCCTCCACTTT.

This clone was seen a handful of times. The chain combines TRBV24-1 with TRBJ1-1; 7 bases line up with TRBD1. Looked up from germline, CDR1 is KGHDR and CDR2 is SFDVKD. V trimming: 1 base; J trimming: 5 bases; junction bases outside the gene matches: 6. CDR3 length equals 15 residues. The CDR3 is CATSDFRGVDTEAFF. CDR3 nucleotides: TGTGCCACCAGTGATTTCAGGGGGGTGGATACTGAAGCTTTCTTT.